This T cell receptor beta chain was sequenced for a study of blood T cell repertoires in COVID-19. Study information: PBMCs, B-cell-depleted T cells, or T cells were the source of the cDNA or gDNA that made up the material.

Sequenced by immunoSEQ multiplex PCR; TCRdb stores in-frame clones only, minus some. The sample lists 150,000 to 200,000 clones; approximately 90% were seen once. Trimming cost V 5 bases and J 7 bases, with 18 bases left between them. Germline CDR1 SGDLS, CDR2 YYNGEE. The CDR3 extends over 14 amino acids. The J gene is TRBJ1-2, the V gene TRBV9; possibly TRBD1 for D (6 bases). The receptor's source is a woman in her late teens or twenties who had recovered from COVID-19. The specimen sequenced was PBMCs or T cells enriched from blood (not recorded which). The CDR3 loop is CASSPKGTRGGYTF. The CDR3 DNA reads as TGTGCCAGCAGTCCTAAGGGGACACGCGGTGGCTACACCTTC.